The rows below give T cell receptor beta chains drawn from one sample of a study of blood T cell repertoires in COVID-19. The data were produced by immunoSEQ multiplex PCR, yet TCRdb's version contains in-frame clones alone and is incomplete. The repertoire has under 50,000 clones, 69% of them found once; the top ten carry under 6.5%. Sequenced sample: peripheral blood. The receptors derive from a man older than 75 with acute or convalescent COVID-19. The CDR3 runs from the conserved cysteine through the conserved F or W. D genes are given only for firm matches. Not all rows give a size; the values are once, few, many and, for expanded clones, a class.

d_gene	v_gene	j_gene	abundance	CDR3aa	CDR3nt
-	TRBV5-1	TRBJ2-3	-	CASSLWAGASTDTQYF	TGCGCCAGCAGCCTTTGGGCAGGGGCTAGCACAGATACGCAGTATTTT
-	TRBV7-9	TRBJ2-7	-	CASSLDPVLDEQYF	TGTGCCAGCAGCTTAGATCCGGTTCTGGACGAGCAGTACTTC
-	TRBV3-1/TRBV3-2	TRBJ1-5	-	CASSQDGAYQPQHF	TGTGCCAGCAGCCAAGACGGAGCGTATCAGCCCCAGCATTTT
-	TRBV25-1	TRBJ1-3	-	CASSLSASSGNTIYF	TGTGCCAGCAGCCTCAGCGCAAGCTCTGGAAACACCATATATTTT
TRBD1	TRBV6-1	TRBJ1-6	-	CASSELGQLNSPLHF	TGTGCCAGCAGTGAATTGGGACAGCTTAATTCACCCCTCCACTTT
-	TRBV15	TRBJ1-2	-	CATSREINSYGYTF	TGTGCCACCAGCAGAGAGATCAACAGCTATGGCTACACCTTC
-	TRBV7-2	TRBJ2-1	-	CASSSWAVQGIGEQFF	TGTGCCAGCAGCTCCTGGGCCGTTCAGGGGATTGGTGAGCAGTTCTTC
TRBD2	TRBV5-1	TRBJ2-3	-	CASSLAGTSGSYGYF	TGCGCCAGCAGCTTGGCTGGGACTAGCGGGAGTTATGGGTATTTT
TRBD1	TRBV15	TRBJ2-7	-	CATSQEPGQGENEQYF	TGTGCCACCAGCCAAGAACCGGGACAGGGAGAGAACGAGCAGTACTTC
TRBD2	TRBV4-1	TRBJ2-7	-	CASSQGGASGVRGYEQYF	TGCGCCAGCAGCCAGGGAGGTGCTAGCGGGGTCCGGGGCTACGAGCAGTACTTC
-	TRBV12-3/TRBV12-4	TRBJ2-3	-	CASSLSGDTQYF	TGTGCCAGCAGTTTGAGCGGGGATACGCAGTATTTT
TRBD1	TRBV6-5	TRBJ2-7	medium-sized	CASSYTRDSYYEQYF	TGTGCCAGCAGTTACACTCGGGACAGCTACTACGAGCAGTACTTC
-	TRBV7-6	TRBJ2-7	-	CASSFGTDGSEQYF	TGTGCCAGCAGCTTCGGGACAGACGGGAGCGAGCAGTACTTC
TRBD1	TRBV7-2	TRBJ1-1	once	CASSPHQGANTEAFF	TGTGCCAGCAGCCCACATCAGGGGGCGAACACTGAAGCTTTCTTT
TRBD2	TRBV15	TRBJ2-2	-	CATSKAGGLGELFF	TGTGCCACCAGCAAAGCGGGGGGTCTAGGGGAGCTGTTTTTT
-	TRBV7-9	TRBJ2-3	-	CASSFGGYGTDTQYF	TGTGCCAGCAGCTTTGGGGGGTACGGCACAGATACGCAGTATTTT
-	TRBV30	TRBJ2-1	-	CAWTSGDYNEQFF	TGTGCCTGGACAAGCGGAGACTACAATGAGCAGTTCTTC
TRBD2	TRBV5-1	TRBJ2-3	-	CASAPASGSTDTQYF	TGCGCCAGCGCTCCGGCTAGCGGATCCACAGATACGCAGTATTTT
-	TRBV5-1	TRBJ2-5	-	CASSWNPGDAGTQYF	TGCGCCAGCAGCTGGAACCCAGGGGACGCGGGGACCCAGTACTTC
-	TRBV5-5	TRBJ1-6	-	CASSFEIGLVNSPLHF	TGTGCCAGCAGCTTCGAGATTGGGCTCGTTAATTCACCCCTCCACTTT
TRBD2	TRBV18	TRBJ2-2	-	CASSRTGTSANTGELFF	TGTGCCAGCTCACGCACCGGGACTAGCGCGAACACCGGGGAGCTGTTTTTT
TRBD1	TRBV4-1	TRBJ1-5	few	CASSQGSGRGQESQHF	TGCGCCAGCAGCCAGGGCTCGGGAAGGGGGCAAGAGTCCCAGCATTTT
TRBD1	TRBV7-2	TRBJ1-1	-	CASSLTGGWDTEAFF	TGTGCCAGCAGCTTAACAGGGGGCTGGGACACTGAAGCTTTCTTT
-	TRBV9	TRBJ2-6	-	CASSVTGTNVLTF	TGTGCCAGCAGCGTAACAGGGACCAACGTCCTGACTTTC